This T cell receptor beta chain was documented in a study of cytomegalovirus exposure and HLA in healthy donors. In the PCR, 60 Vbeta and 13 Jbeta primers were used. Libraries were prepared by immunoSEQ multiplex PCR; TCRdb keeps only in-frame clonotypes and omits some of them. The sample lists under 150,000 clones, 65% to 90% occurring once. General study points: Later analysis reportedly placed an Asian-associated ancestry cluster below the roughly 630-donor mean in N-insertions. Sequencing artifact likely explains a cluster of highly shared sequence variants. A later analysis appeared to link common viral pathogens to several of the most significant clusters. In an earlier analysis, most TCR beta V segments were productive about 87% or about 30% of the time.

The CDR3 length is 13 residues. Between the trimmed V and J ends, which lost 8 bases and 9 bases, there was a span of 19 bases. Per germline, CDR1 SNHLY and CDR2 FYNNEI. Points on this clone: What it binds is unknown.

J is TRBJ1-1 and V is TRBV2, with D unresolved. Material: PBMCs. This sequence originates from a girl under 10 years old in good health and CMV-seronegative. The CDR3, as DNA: TGTGCCAGCCGGAGGCGGTCCGAGGAAAAAGCTTTCTTT. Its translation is CASRRRSEEKAFF. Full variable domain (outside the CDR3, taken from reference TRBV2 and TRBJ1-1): EPEVTQTPSHQVTQMGQEVILRCVPISNHLYFYWYRQILGQKVEFLVSFYNNEISEKSEIFDDQFSVERPDGSNFTLKIRSTKLEDSAMYFCASRRRSEEKAFFGQGTRLTVV.